This is a list of T cell receptor beta chains from one sample in a study of post-analysis software for immune sequencing data. TCRdb processed the PCR reads anew with MiXCR; each CDR3 protein has one entry. The table records about 810,000 distinct CDR3 sequences, approximately 57% of them present only once. Sequencing used blood. All receptors come from a girl aged 5-17 years with multiple sclerosis. CDR3s include the opening cysteine and the closing phenylalanine or tryptophan. The D gene is left open where the match is weak. Size tells how often a clone was seen (once, few, many) or the class of an expanded clone, and some rows leave it out.

clone size	V gene	D gene	J gene	CDR3 protein	CDR3 DNA
.	TRBV6-5	TRBD1	TRBJ2-1	CASSYGQGANEQFF	TGTGCCAGCAGTTACGGACAGGGGGCCAATGAGCAGTTCTTC
.	TRBV7-2	.	TRBJ2-7	CASSFIGNYEQYF	TGTGCCAGCAGCTTTATCGGGAACTACGAGCAGTACTTC
.	TRBV29-1	TRBD1	TRBJ2-3	CSVERDRGTDTQYF	TGCAGCGTTGAACGGGACAGGGGCACAGATACGCAGTATTTT
.	TRBV29-1	TRBD1	TRBJ2-7	CSVRTGLHEQYF	TGCAGCGTAAGGACAGGGCTCCACGAGCAGTACTTC
.	TRBV5-1	.	TRBJ1-1	CASSATLQTEAFF	TGCGCCAGCAGCGCTACCTTACAAACTGAAGCTTTCTTT
few	TRBV18	TRBD2	TRBJ2-3	CASSRPGGLTDTQYF	TGTGCCAGCTCACGACCGGGGGGTTTAACAGATACGCAGTATTTT
.	TRBV5-1	TRBD1	TRBJ2-3	CASSPDRATFGTQYF	TGCGCCAGCAGCCCGGACAGGGCCACGTTCGGTACGCAGTATTTT
.	TRBV2	.	TRBJ2-7	CASFILSYEQYF	TGTGCCAGTTTTATTCTTTCCTACGAGCAGTACTTC
few	TRBV29-1	TRBD2	TRBJ2-4	CSVAGYKGGNIQYF	TGCAGCGTTGCCGGGTATAAGGGAGGGAACATTCAGTACTTC
.	TRBV5-6	.	TRBJ2-5	CASSLTGTQETQYF	TGTGCCAGCAGCTTGACAGGGACCCAAGAGACCCAGTACTTC
.	TRBV5-1	TRBD2	TRBJ2-1	CASRNRLAGSYNEQFF	TGCGCCAGCCGAAATCGACTAGCGGGATCCTACAATGAGCAGTTCTTC
once	TRBV28	TRBD2	TRBJ2-5	CASSLRGARRETQYF	TGTGCCAGCAGTTTGCGGGGGGCGCGGCGAGAGACCCAGTACTTC
once	TRBV7-9	TRBD2	TRBJ2-5	CASSLAGAGGIQETQYF	TGTGCCAGCAGCTTAGCTGGAGCGGGAGGGATTCAAGAGACCCAGTACTTC
few	TRBV20-1	TRBD2	TRBJ2-5	CSATGRGRIQETQYF	TGCAGTGCTACGGGACGCGGGAGGATCCAAGAGACCCAGTACTTC
.	TRBV20-1	.	TRBJ2-1	CSARPDYNEQFF	TGCAGTGCCAGGCCCGATTACAATGAGCAGTTCTTC
few	TRBV20-1	.	TRBJ1-5	CSASRGGYSNQPQHF	TGCAGTGCTAGCAGAGGGGGTTATAGCAATCAGCCCCAGCATTTT
.	TRBV20-1	.	TRBJ2-3	CSAKPGLSTDTQYF	TGCAGTGCAAAACCGGGACTCAGCACAGATACGCAGTATTTT
.	TRBV20-1	TRBD2	TRBJ2-7	CSAIRTSGNTEQYF	TGCAGTGCTATCCGGACTAGCGGGAATACCGAGCAGTACTTC
few	TRBV5-6	.	TRBJ2-1	CASSGGSERLYNEQFF	TGTGCCAGCAGTGGGGGCAGTGAGCGGCTATACAATGAGCAGTTCTTC
few	TRBV6-4	TRBD2	TRBJ2-3	CASSDSGGSGDTQYF	TGTGCCAGCAGTGACTCAGGCGGGAGCGGGGATACGCAGTATTTT
.	TRBV9	TRBD1	TRBJ2-7	CASSVGDRGYEQYF	TGTGCCAGTAGCGTAGGGGACAGGGGCTACGAGCAGTACTTC
.	TRBV20-1	.	TRBJ2-1	CSAREGLAEQFF	TGCAGTGCTAGAGAGGGTCTCGCGGAGCAGTTCTTC
.	TRBV7-3	.	TRBJ1-2	CASSPDTGGAYGYTF	TGTGCCAGCAGCCCCGACACCGGAGGCGCCTATGGCTACACCTTC
.	TRBV12-3/TRBV12-4	TRBD2	TRBJ2-1	CASAPGLVLGVGEQFF	TGTGCCAGTGCACCGGGACTAGTTTTGGGTGTCGGTGAGCAGTTCTTC
.	TRBV7-9	.	TRBJ1-1	CASSLPGRGTEAFF	TGTGCCAGCAGCCTTCCCGGGAGAGGTACTGAAGCTTTCTTT
.	TRBV10-3	TRBD2	TRBJ2-1	CAISEGLADNGQFF	TGTGCCATCAGTGAGGGCCTAGCGGACAATGGGCAGTTCTTC
.	TRBV7-9	TRBD1	TRBJ1-2	CASRLTGDAEGNYGYTF	TGTGCCAGCAGGTTAACAGGGGACGCTGAGGGTAACTATGGCTACACCTTC
.	TRBV5-1	.	TRBJ2-5	CASSTGLLTQETQYF	TGCGCCAGCAGCACGGGACTCCTTACTCAAGAGACCCAGTACTTC
few	TRBV6-5	.	TRBJ2-7	CASSLTPLAEQYF	TGTGCCAGCAGTCTTACTCCTCTGGCGGAGCAGTACTTC
.	TRBV4-1	.	TRBJ2-1	CASSPISGPYNEQFF	TGCGCCAGCAGCCCCATCAGCGGACCATACAATGAGCAGTTCTTC
.	TRBV20-1	.	TRBJ2-7	CSASRDARIHPYEQYF	TGCAGTGCTAGCCGGGACGCGCGGATCCATCCCTACGAGCAGTACTTC
.	TRBV29-1	TRBD1	TRBJ2-5	CSVDRTGVGETQYF	TGCAGCGTTGATAGAACAGGGGTCGGGGAGACCCAGTACTTC
many	TRBV6-5	.	TRBJ2-7	CASSTSGDSSYEQYF	TGTGCCAGCAGTACATCGGGGGACAGCTCCTACGAGCAGTACTTC
few	TRBV6-5	.	TRBJ1-1	CASSYSAGMNTEAFF	TGTGCCAGCAGTTACTCGGCCGGTATGAACACTGAAGCTTTCTTT
.	TRBV6-5	.	TRBJ1-5	CASSSLDRYNQPQHF	TGTGCCAGCAGTTCCCTAGACAGGTACAATCAGCCCCAGCATTTT
.	TRBV7-3	TRBD1	TRBJ2-5	CASSLTGTGEETQYF	TGTGCCAGCAGCTTGACCGGGACAGGGGAAGAGACCCAGTACTTC
few	TRBV12-3/TRBV12-4	.	TRBJ1-1	CASSPGWGTEAFF	TGTGCCAGCAGTCCAGGGTGGGGGACTGAAGCTTTCTTT
once	TRBV12-3/TRBV12-4	.	TRBJ2-1	CASTEGTSHNEQFF	TGTGCCAGCACCGAGGGGACATCCCACAATGAGCAGTTCTTC
.	TRBV6-1	TRBD1	TRBJ1-1	CASRTNFDRGNTEAFF	TGTGCCAGCAGGACCAACTTCGACAGGGGTAACACTGAAGCTTTCTTT
.	TRBV4-1	.	TRBJ2-7	CASSQPQQFHEQYF	TGCGCCAGCAGCCAACCGCAGCAGTTCCACGAGCAGTACTTC
.	TRBV20-1	TRBD2	TRBJ2-3	CSARTGTTTDTQYF	TGCAGTGCTAGGACCGGGACTACCACAGATACGCAGTATTTT
.	TRBV19	.	TRBJ2-5	CASSIQRHQETQYF	TGTGCCAGTAGTATCCAGAGACACCAAGAGACCCAGTACTTC
.	TRBV20-1	.	TRBJ2-5	CSARDLRGDRETQYF	TGCAGTGCTAGAGATCTCAGGGGGGACCGGGAGACCCAGTACTTC
.	TRBV27	.	TRBJ2-3	CASSTRGSTTPDTQYF	TGTGCCAGCAGTACCCGTGGAAGTACGACCCCAGATACGCAGTATTTT
.	TRBV7-9	.	TRBJ2-5	CASSYTADKGGKTQYF	TGTGCCAGCAGCTATACCGCGGACAAGGGAGGAAAGACCCAGTACTTC
few	TRBV6-5	TRBD1	TRBJ1-1	CTSSIQGDEAFF	TGTACCAGCAGTATACAGGGGGATGAAGCTTTCTTT
.	TRBV20-1	TRBD1	TRBJ2-5	CSAPRQGETQYF	TGCAGTGCCCCACGACAGGGGGAGACCCAGTACTTC
.	TRBV9	.	TRBJ2-1	CASSTRGNNEQFF	TGTGCCAGCAGCACTAGGGGGAACAATGAGCAGTTCTTC
few	TRBV6-1	.	TRBJ2-5	CASVQRREETQYF	TGTGCCAGCGTACAGCGGAGGGAAGAGACCCAGTACTTC
.	TRBV12-3/TRBV12-4	TRBD2	TRBJ2-7	CASSLGSGRAYYEQYF	TGTGCCAGCAGTTTAGGGAGCGGGAGGGCCTACTACGAGCAGTACTTC
.	TRBV6-4	TRBD1	TRBJ2-1	CASSVGTGGSYNEQFF	TGTGCCAGCAGTGTGGGGACAGGGGGCTCCTACAATGAGCAGTTCTTC
.	TRBV12-3/TRBV12-4	.	TRBJ1-2	CVSSLAGNYGYTF	TGTGTCAGCAGTTTAGCGGGGAACTATGGCTACACCTTC
.	TRBV4-2	.	TRBJ2-7	CASSQVAGGESYEQYF	TGTGCCAGCAGCCAAGTGGCTGGCGGGGAATCCTACGAGCAGTACTTC
few	TRBV5-1	TRBD1	TRBJ1-2	CASSLTGEGAGYTF	TGCGCCAGCAGCTTGACAGGGGAAGGGGCTGGCTACACCTTC
.	TRBV7-9	TRBD1	TRBJ1-5	CASSLGDRGHSRGNQPQHF	TGTGCCAGCAGCTTGGGGGACAGGGGGCATTCGAGGGGCAATCAGCCCCAGCATTTT